These 7 T cell receptor beta chains were all obtained from the same sample, sequenced in a study of T-cell reconstitution after alpha-beta-depleted transplantation in children. Preparation of the TCRbeta library involved a method that used unique molecular identifiers. TCRdb used MiXCR to reprocess the PCR reads, holding one entry per CDR3 protein. The sample holds a few hundred thousand distinct CDR3 sequences, roughly 7% seen once. The sequencing used PBMCs, collected before TCRalphabeta/CD19-depleted stem cell transplant. These receptors all stem from a boy aged 2 to 10 with acute lymphoblastic leukemia, due to receive a stem cell transplant.

This clonotype was counted many times. The chain recombines TRBV20-1 with TRBJ2-3; the match to TRBD1 covers 9 bases. CDR3 length: 16 amino acids. The V and J ends lost 8 bases and 3 bases, in that order; junction bases with no gene match: 15. Germline CDR1 and CDR2: DFQATT and SNEGSKA (reference sequence). This CDR3 is CSTEQGALSGTDTQYF. For the CDR3, the DNA is TGCAGTACAGAACAGGGGGCCCTTAGCGGGACAGATACGCAGTATTTT.

There are many counts of this clonotype. V gene TRBV6-2 or TRBV6-3 combines with J gene TRBJ2-5; 7 bases match TRBD2. The CDR3 is made up of 12 amino acids. The V and J ends lost 4 bases and 7 bases, in that order; junction bases with no gene match: 3. Germline CDR1 reads MNHEY; CDR2 reads SVGEGT. The CDR3 DNA follows: TGTGCCAGCAGTTCTAGCGGAACGACCCAGTACTTC. Residues: CASSSSGTTQYF.

At least ten counts were recorded for this clonotype. The J gene is TRBJ2-1, the V gene TRBV4-3; D gene unclear. Germline assignment: CDR1 LGHNA and CDR2 YSLEER. This CDR3 is 13 amino acids long. The germline V and J ends were trimmed by 0 bases and 8 bases, with 8 bases remaining between them. Here the CDR3 reads CASSQDYWDEQFF. DNA for the CDR3: TGCGCCAGCAGCCAAGATTACTGGGATGAGCAGTTCTTC.

This chain links TRBV5-1 with TRBJ2-3; 8 bases line up with TRBD1. This CDR3 spans 15 amino acids. Per germline, CDR1 SGHRS and CDR2 YFSETQ. J gave up 2 bases and V 1 base, and 3 bases lay outside the gene matches. CDR3 bases: TGCGCCAGCAGCTTGTTCCAGGGGGCCACAGATACGCAGTATTTT. This sequence encodes CASSLFQGATDTQYF.

At least ten counts were recorded for this clonotype. The chain is built from TRBV12-3 or TRBV12-4 and TRBJ1-6; D might be TRBD1 (6 bases). V was pared by 6 bases and J by 14 bases, with 11 bases between. The CDR3 is 11 amino acids. CDR3 amino acids: CASSPGAALHF. For the CDR3, the DNA is TGTGCCAGCAGCCCAGGGGCGGCCCTCCACTTT.

This clonotype was detected a few times. This chain links TRBV6-5 with TRBJ2-7; possible D gene TRBD2, 5 bases. Germline CDR1 and CDR2: MNHEY and SVGAGI. V was clipped by 2 bases and J by 5 bases, with 16 bases between them. The CDR3 contains 15 residues. The CDR3 region has the DNA TGTGCCAGCAGTTACGAGGGTGAGGGAAACGACGAGCAGTACTTC. It is translated as CASSYEGEGNDEQYF.

This clonotype was picked up many times. This chain uses TRBV2 with TRBJ2-6, with 7 bases that match TRBD1. CDR1 is SNHLY, CDR2 FYNNEI, per germline. The CDR3 runs to 15 residues. After removal of 6 bases from V and 2 bases from J, the junction contained 4 bases not matched to a gene. In DNA, the CDR3 is TGTGCCAGCAGGGTTACAGGGGCTGGGGCCAACGTCCTGACTTTC. Protein: CASRVTGAGANVLTF.